This note documents a single TCR beta chain sequence. In the original workflow: Reference gene primers were amplified, and this amplification served to estimate nucleated cell counts. Sequencing was performed with immunoSEQ multiplex PCR; in TCRdb, only in-frame clones are kept and a portion is missing. Clone size and the V and J calls come from that table; the DNA yielded D and trimming. The sample yields approximately 330,000 clones, approximately 90% seen once. This specimen comes from a study of blood T cell repertoires in COVID-19. Overall study: T cells, B-cell-depleted T cells, or PBMCs supplied cDNA or gDNA.

Trimming shortened V by 3 bases and J by 8 bases, and 20 bases separated the two germline ends. The CDR3 contains 16 residues. Germline CDR1 and CDR2: LNHDA and SQIVND (reference sequence). The sequence came from a man aged 30 to 39 with COVID-19, enrolled during active disease. The chain carries TRBV19 and TRBJ2-1; maybe TRBD2 (6 bases). Sequencing input: peripheral blood. Written as DNA, the CDR3 is TGTGCCAGTAGTATTCCGGCGGGCGGGAATAGGGATGAGCAGTTCTTC. Residues: CASSIPAGGNRDEQFF. Supplemented by reference TRBV19 and TRBJ2-1, the full variable domain reads DGGITQSPKYLFRKEGQNVTLSCEQNLNHDAMYWYRQDPGQGLRLIYYSQIVNDFQKGDIAEGYSVSREKKESFPLTVTSAQKNPTAFYLCASSIPAGGNRDEQFFGPGTRLTVL.